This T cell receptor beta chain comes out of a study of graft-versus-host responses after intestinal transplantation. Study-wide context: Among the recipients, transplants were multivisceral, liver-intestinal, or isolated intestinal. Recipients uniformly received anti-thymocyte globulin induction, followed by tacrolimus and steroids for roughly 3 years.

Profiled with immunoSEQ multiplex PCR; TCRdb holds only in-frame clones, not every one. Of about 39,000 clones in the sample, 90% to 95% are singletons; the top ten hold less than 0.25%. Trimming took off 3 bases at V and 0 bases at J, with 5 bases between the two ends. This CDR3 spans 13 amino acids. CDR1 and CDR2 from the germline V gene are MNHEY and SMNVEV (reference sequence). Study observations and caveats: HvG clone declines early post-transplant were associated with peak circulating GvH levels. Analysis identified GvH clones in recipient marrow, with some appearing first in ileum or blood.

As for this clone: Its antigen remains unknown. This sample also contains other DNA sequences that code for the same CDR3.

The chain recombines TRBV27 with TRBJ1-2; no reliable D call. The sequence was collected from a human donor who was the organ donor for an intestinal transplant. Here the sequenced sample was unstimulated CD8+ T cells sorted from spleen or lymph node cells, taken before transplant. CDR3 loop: CASSFGANYGYTF. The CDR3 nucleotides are TGTGCCAGCAGTTTCGGGGCTAACTATGGCTACACCTTC.